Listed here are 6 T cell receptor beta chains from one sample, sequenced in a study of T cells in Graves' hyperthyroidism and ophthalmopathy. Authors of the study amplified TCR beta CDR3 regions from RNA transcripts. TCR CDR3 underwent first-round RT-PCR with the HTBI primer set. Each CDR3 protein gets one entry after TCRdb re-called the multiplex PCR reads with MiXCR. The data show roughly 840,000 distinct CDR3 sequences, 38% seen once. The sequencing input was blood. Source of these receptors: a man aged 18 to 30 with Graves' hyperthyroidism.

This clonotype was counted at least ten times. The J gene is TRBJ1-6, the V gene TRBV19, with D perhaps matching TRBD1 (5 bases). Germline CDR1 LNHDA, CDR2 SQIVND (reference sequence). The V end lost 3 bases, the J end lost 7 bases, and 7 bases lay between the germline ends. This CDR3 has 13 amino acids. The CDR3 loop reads CASSMGGNSPLHF. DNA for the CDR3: TGTGCCAGTAGTATGGGGGGAAATTCACCCCTCCACTTT. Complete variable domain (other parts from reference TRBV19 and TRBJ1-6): DGGITQSPKYLFRKEGQNVTLSCEQNLNHDAMYWYRQDPGQGLRLIYYSQIVNDFQKGDIAEGYSVSREKKESFPLTVTSAQKNPTAFYLCASSMGGNSPLHFGNGTRLTVT.

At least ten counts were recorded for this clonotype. The CDR3 loop is CSAWTGGENGYTF. The CDR3 DNA follows: TGCAGCGCCTGGACAGGGGGCGAGAATGGCTACACCTTC. The chain carries TRBV29-1 and TRBJ1-2, with TRBD1 matching 11 bases. The CDR3 consists of 13 residues. Germline V gene lookup returns CDR1 SQVTM and CDR2 ANQGSEA. V shed 7 bases and J 6 bases; nucleotides not matched to a gene: 7.

The CDR3 is CSARDLGGGHYEQYF. The CDR3 DNA reads TGCAGTGCTAGAGATTTGGGGGGGGGTCACTACGAGCAGTACTTC. The genes are TRBV20-1 and TRBJ2-7, with 7 nucleotides matching TRBD2. The germline V gene has CDR1 DFQATT and CDR2 SNEGSKA (reference sequence). Trimming at V came to 0 bases and at J to 3 bases, leaving 8 bases not matched to a gene. CDR3 size: 15 residues.

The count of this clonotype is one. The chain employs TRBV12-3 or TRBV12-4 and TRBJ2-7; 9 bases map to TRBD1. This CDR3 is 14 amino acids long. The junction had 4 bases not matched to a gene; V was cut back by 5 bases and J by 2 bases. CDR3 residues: CASSHRGLPYEQYF. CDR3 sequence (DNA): TGTGCCAGCAGTCACAGGGGGCTCCCCTACGAGCAGTACTTC.

This CDR3 is CASSWGRTGSSYEQYF. The CDR3 DNA reads as TGTGCCAGCAGCTGGGGAAGGACAGGGAGCTCCTACGAGCAGTACTTC. The chain has TRBV7-2 and TRBJ2-7, with 8 nucleotides matching TRBD1. This CDR3 comprises 16 residues. The germline V gene encodes CDR1 SGHTA and CDR2 FQGNSA. Trimming took 4 bases from V and 0 from J; bases not matched to a gene: 8.

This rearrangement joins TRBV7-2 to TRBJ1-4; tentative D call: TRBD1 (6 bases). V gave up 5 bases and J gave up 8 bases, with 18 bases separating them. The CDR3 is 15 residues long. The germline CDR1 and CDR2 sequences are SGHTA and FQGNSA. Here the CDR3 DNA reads TGTGCCAGCAGCGAACAGGGCTATCAACAGGAAAAACTGTTTTTT. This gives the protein CASSEQGYQQEKLFF.